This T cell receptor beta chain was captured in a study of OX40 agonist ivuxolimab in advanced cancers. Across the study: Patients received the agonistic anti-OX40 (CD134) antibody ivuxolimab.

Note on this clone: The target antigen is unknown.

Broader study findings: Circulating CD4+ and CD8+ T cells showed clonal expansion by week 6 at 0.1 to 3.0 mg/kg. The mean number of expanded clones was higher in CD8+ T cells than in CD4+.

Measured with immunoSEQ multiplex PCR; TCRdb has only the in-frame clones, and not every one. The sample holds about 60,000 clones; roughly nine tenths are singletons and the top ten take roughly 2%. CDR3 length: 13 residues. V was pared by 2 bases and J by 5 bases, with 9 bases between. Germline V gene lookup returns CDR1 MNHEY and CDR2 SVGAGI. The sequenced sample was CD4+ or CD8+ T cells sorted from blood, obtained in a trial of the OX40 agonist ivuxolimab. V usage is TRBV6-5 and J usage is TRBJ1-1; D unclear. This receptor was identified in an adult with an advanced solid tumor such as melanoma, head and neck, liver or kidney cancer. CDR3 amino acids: CASSYARATEAFF. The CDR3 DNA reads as TGTGCCAGCAGTTACGCCCGGGCAACTGAAGCTTTCTTT.